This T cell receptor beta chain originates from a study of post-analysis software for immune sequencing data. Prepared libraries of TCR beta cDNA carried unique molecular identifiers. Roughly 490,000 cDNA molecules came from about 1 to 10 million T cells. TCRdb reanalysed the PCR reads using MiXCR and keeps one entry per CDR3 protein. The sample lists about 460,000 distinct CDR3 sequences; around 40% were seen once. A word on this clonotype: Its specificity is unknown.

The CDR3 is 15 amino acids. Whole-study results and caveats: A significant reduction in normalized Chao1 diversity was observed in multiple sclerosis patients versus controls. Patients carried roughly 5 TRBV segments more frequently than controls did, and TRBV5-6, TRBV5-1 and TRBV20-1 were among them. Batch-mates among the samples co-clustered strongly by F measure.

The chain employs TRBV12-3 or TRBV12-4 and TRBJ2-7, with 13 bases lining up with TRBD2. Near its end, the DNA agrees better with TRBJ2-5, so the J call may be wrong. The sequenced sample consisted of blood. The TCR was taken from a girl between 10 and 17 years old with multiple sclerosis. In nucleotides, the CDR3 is TGTGCCAGCAGACCCGGGACTAGCGGGGAAGAGACCCAGTACTTC. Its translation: CASRPGTSGEETQYF.